This TCR beta chain came from a study of CD8+CD57+ T cells in acquired aplastic anemia. Study in general: On average, sorted CD4+ and CD8+ cells gave around 3.3 ug of DNA. General study results and limits: Controls did not differ significantly from patients in CD8+ Simpson's diversity.

Using genomic DNA as the template, TCR beta VDJ and CDR3 profiling was carried out. TCRdb re-derived calls from the reads in MiXCR, one entry per CDR3 protein. Found here are about 400,000 distinct CDR3 sequences, just under 70% of them singletons; the top ten hold approximately 3.8%. In regard to this clonotype: Its antigen is not known.

Losses at the gene ends were 11 bases for V and 8 bases for J; bases not matched to a gene: 8. Germline loops: CDR1 ENHRY, CDR2 SYGVKD. CDR3 size: 12 residues. This TCR derives from a human donor in good health, serving as a control. This chain connects TRBV10-3 to TRBJ1-2; 10 bases are a match to TRBD1. The specimen was sorted CD4+, CD8+, or CD8+CD57+ T cells (not recorded which) from PBMCs. The CDR3, as DNA: TGTGCCGGGGGGGGGGACAGGGGCGGCTACACCTTC. This encodes CAGGGDRGGYTF.